This is a list of T cell receptor beta chains from one sample in a study of cytomegalovirus exposure and HLA in healthy donors. The data were produced by immunoSEQ multiplex PCR, yet TCRdb's version contains in-frame clones alone and is incomplete. This table holds about 130,000 clones, approximately 80% found once. Sequencing was done on a sample of PBMCs. The receptors were sampled from a young woman in good health and CMV-seropositive. CDR3s include the opening cysteine and the closing phenylalanine or tryptophan. The D gene is left open where the match is weak. A row's size may be missing; if present it is once, few, many or a size class.

TRBJ2-6	NA	TRBV25-1	NA	TGTGCCAGCAGTTACAGGGAGTCCGGGGCCAACGTCCTGACTTTC	CASSYRESGANVLTF
TRBJ1-1	NA	TRBV5-5	NA	TGTGCCAGCTGGAGGGGCCCTGAAGCTTTCTTT	CASWRGPEAFF
TRBJ2-1	NA	TRBV9	TRBD1	TGTGCCAGCAGCGTAGGTACAGGGGGTGAGCAGTTCTTC	CASSVGTGGEQFF
TRBJ2-3	NA	TRBV4-1	NA	TGCGCCAGCAGCCCCCCCACGGGGGAGGCAACGGATACGCAGTATTTT	CASSPPTGEATDTQYF
TRBJ1-1	NA	TRBV5-6	TRBD1	TGTGCCAGCAGTAACCGAGGGGGCTACACTGAAGCTTTCTTT	CASSNRGGYTEAFF
TRBJ1-5	NA	TRBV5-6	NA	TGTGCCAGCAGCTTGGGGCAGCAGCCCCAGCATTTT	CASSLGQQPQHF
TRBJ2-1	once	TRBV6-5	NA	TGTGCCAGCAGTGTCACCGGGACAAATGAGCAGTTCTTC	CASSVTGTNEQFF
TRBJ2-1	NA	TRBV9	TRBD2	TGTGCCAGCAGCGTCCTAGCGGGGGGCTACAATGAGCAGTTCTTC	CASSVLAGGYNEQFF
TRBJ1-5	few	TRBV9	NA	TGTGCCAGCAGCGTAGGAGCGGGCAATCAGCCCCAGCATTTT	CASSVGAGNQPQHF
TRBJ1-5	once	TRBV6-1	TRBD1	TGTGCCAGCAGTCCCGGGACAGAAAGCAATCAGCCCCAGCATTTT	CASSPGTESNQPQHF
TRBJ2-2	NA	TRBV10-3	TRBD2	TGTGCCGCGCTCCGGGGGGGATCTACCGGGGAGCTGTTTTTT	CAALRGGSTGELFF
TRBJ2-5	NA	TRBV9	NA	TGTGCCAGCAGCGTACGTCCTCAAGAGACCCAGTACTTC	CASSVRPQETQYF
TRBJ2-3	NA	TRBV13	TRBD2	TGTGCCAGCAGCTTAAAGGCTAGCGGGGGGGACATTTCAGATACGCAGTATTTT	CASSLKASGGDISDTQYF